This TCR beta chain was profiled in a study of CD8 T cells in Susac syndrome (dated by TCRdb to between 2018 and 2021). For the wider study: Of the Susac syndrome patients who were sequenced, roughly eight were in clinical remission while roughly six had clinically active disease. At blood withdrawal, Susac syndrome patients were therapy-naive, treated with corticosteroids (with IVIg additionally given to some), or treated with IVIg alone. Whether CD8+ T cell activation and differentiation in Susac syndrome was antigen driven was tested using repertoire sequencing. The study compared CD8+ T cell repertoire clonality among around 11 healthy donors, approximately 14 Susac syndrome patients and approximately 16 multiple sclerosis patients.

Broader findings and caveats from the paper: In the total CD8+ and CD8+ TEMRA repertoires, around 17 and five Susac-specific public clones, respectively, were identified. The number of individuals in the TCR sequencing and HLA analysis was acknowledged as relatively small. Clonal expansion was observed in Susac syndrome CD8+ repertoires, with the highest expansion in CD8+ TEMRA cells and greater expansion in clinically active than in remitting patients.

RNA was extracted using the RNeasy kit, and about 0.5 to 1 ug of the RNA was reverse transcribed with random hexamers. The immunoSEQ multiplex PCR assay, covering 54 Vbeta and 13 Jbeta segments, was used to amplify TCR beta CDR3 regions. To correct PCR amplification bias, a synthetic template baseline was used for both primer optimization and computational correction. The paper's processing steps were these. Reads were annotated to V, D and J genes per IMGT and analyzed with immunoSEQ Analyzer, keeping only productive sequences. Clonality was computed as one minus Shannon entropy normalized by log2 of the number of productive unique sequences. For each patient and control, public and private clones were evaluated among the 100 most prevalent clones. Clones were defined as Susac-specific when absent from the healthy and MS cohorts, from over 950 published viral clones and from other ImmuneACCESS disease sequences. TCRdb trimmed public reads at Q25 via fastp, called clones via MiXCR and kept in-frame beta chains. A single entry per CDR3 protein holds the most common genes and DNA from its merged rows. None of the V and J calls come from the authors' own analysis; TCRdb made them. The sample table contains about 53,000 distinct CDR3 sequences; only one count was recorded for 85% to 95% of them. 0.75% of the sample goes to the ten largest clones.

Peripheral blood CD8+ and CD4+ T cells from healthy donors, Susac syndrome patients and multiple sclerosis patients were profiled by high-throughput TCR beta sequencing. Recently defined diagnostic criteria for definite or probable disease were met by the Susac syndrome patients. Bulk CD8+ and CD4+ T cells were purified magnetically by negative isolation, whereas CD8+ TEMRA cells were enriched by FACS. Blood was collected in EDTA tubes and processed within 24 hours, with PBMCs isolated through density gradient centrifugation. PBMCs intended for TCR sequencing were cryopreserved in liquid nitrogen and were subsequently thawed in a 37 degrees C water bath. Purity of sorted or isolated CD4+, CD8+ and CD8+ TEMRA cells was at least 90%. As concerns this clonotype: It lacks a known antigen. Nothing much larger sits one base from this clone, and base qualities are not available.

This sequence was found in a human donor with Susac syndrome. The sample consisted of CD8+ T cells from PBMCs.

CDR3 reads: CASSVAGGANEQFF. The nucleotide sequence reads as follows: TGTGCCAGCAGCGTAGCGGGGGGGGCCAATGAGCAGTTCTTC. The chain couples TRBV9 to TRBJ2-1; a stretch of 8 junction bases matches TRBD2. The CDR3 runs 14 amino acids, cysteine and phenylalanine included. The kept DNA is CDR3 alone, 42 bases in frame from the first base. V is pruned by 0 bases and J by 6 bases, leaving 2 bases of the junction without a gene match. Looking up the germline V gene yields CDR1 SGDLS and CDR2 YYNGEE.